This T cell receptor (beta chain) stems from a study of regulatory T cells in long-lasting Graves disease. As for the study in general: Positive TSH receptor antibodies alongside over 5 years of antithyroid drugs were what marked Graves' disease as persistent. Overall study findings and caveats: It was peripheral blood alone, not thyroid tissue, that was studied. Favoring TRBV28, TRBJ1-2 and TRBJ2-5 was a feature seen in persistent disease. Newly diagnosed patients shared about a thousand public clonotypes; persistent patients shared a few thousand.

Construction of TCR beta libraries relied on iRepertoire HTBI primers and on Arm-PCR targeting CDR3 regions. TCRdb independently ran MiXCR on the multiplex PCR reads; one entry per CDR3 protein. The sample has under 500,000 distinct CDR3 sequences, less than 25% seen once. Trimming stripped 0 bases from V and 5 bases from J, with 7 bases between. Germline-derived CDR1 and CDR2 are KGHDR and SFDVKD. The CDR3 totals 14 residues. This clonotype was seen many times. As yet, its antigen is unknown. The time point denotes: persistent/refractory GD, antithyroid drugs over 5 years with positive TRAb. PBMCs were the source of the RNA used for TCR sequencing.

The starting material was peripheral blood mononuclear cells (PBMCs), obtained when the disease was refractory, from a patient treated with antithyroid drugs. This sequence joins TRBV24-1 and TRBJ1-5, with a weak D call TRBD1 (5 bases). This clonotype was obtained from a female donor with Graves disease. CDR3 nucleotides: TGTGCCACCAGTGATTTGGGGGCGTATCAGCCCCAGCATTTT. Its translation is CATSDLGAYQPQHF.